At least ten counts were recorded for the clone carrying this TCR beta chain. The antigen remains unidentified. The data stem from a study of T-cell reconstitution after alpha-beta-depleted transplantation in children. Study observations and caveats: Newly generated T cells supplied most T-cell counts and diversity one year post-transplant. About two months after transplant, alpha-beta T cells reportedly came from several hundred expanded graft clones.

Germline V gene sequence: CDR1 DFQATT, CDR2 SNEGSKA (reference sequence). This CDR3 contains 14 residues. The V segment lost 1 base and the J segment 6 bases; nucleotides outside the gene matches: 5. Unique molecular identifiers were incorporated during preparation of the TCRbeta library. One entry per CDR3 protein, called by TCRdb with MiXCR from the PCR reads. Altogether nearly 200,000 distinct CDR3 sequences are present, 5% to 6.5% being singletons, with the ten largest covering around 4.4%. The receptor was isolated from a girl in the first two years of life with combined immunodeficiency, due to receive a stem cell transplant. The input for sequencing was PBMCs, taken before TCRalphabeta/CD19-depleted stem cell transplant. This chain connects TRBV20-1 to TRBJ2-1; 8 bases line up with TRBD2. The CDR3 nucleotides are TGCAGTGCTAGAGTGCTAGCGGGCACCAATGAGCAGTTCTTC. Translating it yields CSARVLAGTNEQFF.